The 4 T cell receptor beta chains listed next were all sequenced from one sample in a study of T cell changes during pregnancy in multiple sclerosis. Clones were sequenced by immunoSEQ multiplex PCR, and TCRdb holds only the in-frame ones, with some missing. This sample has 70,000 to 100,000 clones, with 85% to 95% found just once. The sample in question was peripheral blood, obtained in the first trimester of pregnancy. Every receptor here comes from a female donor with multiple sclerosis, enrolled in a pregnancy study.

V is TRBV29-1 and J is TRBJ1-2, with D perhaps TRBD1 (6 bases). Per germline, CDR1 SQVTM and CDR2 ANQGSEA. Trimming took off 6 bases at V and 4 bases at J, with 12 bases between the two ends. This CDR3 has 12 residues. DNA for the CDR3: TGCAGCGTCCACGAAGGGGGCTATGGCTACACCTTC. Its protein product is CSVHEGGYGYTF.

This chain joins TRBV11-2 and TRBJ1-1; the D gene is possibly TRBD1 (5 bases). This CDR3 has 14 amino acids. Between the trimmed V and J ends, which lost 1 base and 5 bases, there was a span of 11 bases. The germline V gene has CDR1 SGHAT and CDR2 FQNNGV. CDR3: CASSLGQGWTEAFF. CDR3 coding DNA: TGTGCCAGCAGCTTAGGGCAGGGATGGACTGAAGCTTTCTTT.

The chain carries TRBV15 and TRBJ1-5, with 10 bases aligning to TRBD1. The CDR3 is 19 residues long. With V trimmed by 2 bases and J by 3 bases, 13 bases remained unmatched. The germline V gene encodes CDR1 LNHNV and CDR2 YYDKDF (reference sequence). CDR3 DNA sequence: TGTGCCACCAGCAGACAACCTACGGGACAGGGGTCCGCCAATCAGCCCCAGCATTTT. It is translated as CATSRQPTGQGSANQPQHF.

The genes are TRBV7-8 and TRBJ2-7; D is perhaps TRBD2 (5 bases). CDR1 and CDR2 from the germline V gene are SGHVS and FQNEAQ. The V end lost 5 bases, the J end lost 4 bases, and 27 bases lay between the germline ends. The CDR3 contains 18 residues. CDR3 amino acids: CASSHLSPQKARVYEQYF. The CDR3 nucleotides read TGTGCCAGCAGCCACCTCAGCCCCCAAAAAGCGAGGGTGTACGAGCAGTACTTC.